This T cell receptor (beta chain) derives from a study of response to subunit inactivated influenza vaccine (dated 2018 in TCRdb). About the full investigation: Deep quantitative T cell receptor repertoire profiling was used in the study to track responses to a trivalent subunit inactivated influenza vaccine. Study-wide conclusions, independent of this receptor: The authors proposed that each seasonal influenza vaccination may bring in only a limited number of new T cells.

The library relied on RT-PCR. The instrument given in TCRdb is Illumina HiSeq 2500. The public reads were run again by TCRdb, first through fastp at Q25 and then through MiXCR, and only productive beta chains were kept. Rows are combined by CDR3 protein, so each entry shows the most common genes and DNA. This sample is represented by over 750,000 distinct CDR3 sequences; around 20% of them were singletons. Jointly, the top ten make up more than 8.5% of the sample. This clonotype was observed many times. Its antigen specificity is not known. Per-nucleotide qualities are absent, and no much larger clonotype sits a single base away. Sequencing was performed on PBMCs from blood, taken roughly 5 days after vaccination. The TCR comes from a middle-aged man who received an inactivated influenza vaccine. Donor details come from another sample of the same person, matched by shared clones.

In nucleotides, the sequence is TGCAGTGCTAAAAAGTACGCAGACTATGGCTACACCTTC. Translated, it reads CSAKKYADYGYTF. Rearrangement joined TRBV20-1 to TRBJ1-2; the D gene remains uncertain. V loses 4 bases of germline sequence and J loses 3 bases, and the interval between the two ends is 12 bases. The CDR3 starts with the cysteine, ends with the phenylalanine, and has 13 residues. Only the CDR3 part of the read is kept: 39 bases, read in frame from the first base. The germline V gene (reference sequence) yields DFQATT for CDR1 and SNEGSKA for CDR2.